This T cell receptor beta chain came from a study of graft-versus-host responses after intestinal transplantation. Study at large: Every transplant recipient was induced with anti-thymocyte globulin, then maintained on tacrolimus and steroids for 2 to 4 years. Notes on the study in general: Association was observed between peak circulating GvH clone levels and early post-transplant HvG declines.

Details on this clone: Its antigen is not identified.

Profiling relied on immunoSEQ multiplex PCR, and the TCRdb table lists in-frame clones only, not all of them. The table has tens of thousands of clones, around 90% seen once. Trimming removed 0 bases from V and 8 bases from J; junction bases left unmatched: 15. This CDR3 has 18 residues. Per germline, CDR1 SGDLS and CDR2 YYNGEE. This TCR came from a human donor who was the organ donor for an intestinal transplant. Specimen: unstimulated CD4+ T cells sorted from spleen or lymph node cells, collected before transplant. The chain is built from TRBV9 and TRBJ2-1, with 9 bases matching TRBD2. The chain's CDR3 is CASSVGDAAGGLPHEQFF. CDR3 in DNA: TGTGCCAGCAGCGTAGGGGACGCGGCGGGAGGGTTACCTCATGAGCAGTTCTTC.